This T cell receptor (beta chain) is from a study of OX40 agonist ivuxolimab in advanced cancers. Study summary: Ivuxolimab, an agonist antibody against OX40 (CD134), was given to patients. Patients enrolled in dose escalation were diagnosed with hepatocellular carcinoma, melanoma, renal cell or head and neck cancer. Patients were roughly 83% male with ages about 23 to 80, mean 60.

There are 12 residues in the CDR3. The V and J ends lost 10 bases and 5 bases respectively, with 14 bases between them. Germline CDR1 reads MDHEN; CDR2 reads SYDVKM. Sampling times: baseline, cycle 4 day 1, cycle 7 day 1. Sequenced by immunoSEQ multiplex PCR; TCRdb stores in-frame clones only, minus some. This sample carries about 130,000 clones, around 93% of them seen once, and the ten largest clones take roughly 1%. The input for sequencing was CD4+ or CD8+ T cells sorted from blood, taken in a trial of the OX40 agonist ivuxolimab. J is TRBJ1-2 and V is TRBV28; weak D call: TRBD1 (5 bases). The receptor's source is an adult with an advanced solid tumor such as melanoma, head and neck, liver or kidney cancer. CDR3 residues: CATSTDRYGYTF. The CDR3 DNA reads as TGTGCCACCTCGACAGATCGGTATGGCTACACCTTC.